Each of the 17 T cell receptor beta chains below was sequenced from the same sample in a study of blood T cell repertoires in COVID-19. Method: immunoSEQ multiplex PCR; TCRdb's copy keeps in-frame clones and lacks some. This sample has around 250,000 clones, with 85% to 90% found just once. Sample: PBMCs or T cells enriched from blood (not recorded which). Receptors originate from a woman aged 30 to 39 with acute COVID-19.

V usage is TRBV29-1 and J usage is TRBJ2-1; tentative D call: TRBD2 (5 bases). Trimming cost V 6 bases and J 6 bases, with 15 bases left between them. The germline CDR1 and CDR2 sequences are SQVTM and ANQGSEA. The CDR3 contains 13 residues. The CDR3 nucleotides read TGCAGCGTACACCGGACTGGATCCAATGAGCAGTTCTTC. Translation: CSVHRTGSNEQFF.

This chain links TRBV7-2 with TRBJ2-1; D is possibly TRBD2 (6 bases). Germline-derived CDR1 and CDR2 are SGHTA and FQGNSA. V lost 5 bases and J lost 12, with 20 bases in between. The length of the CDR3 is 14 residues. The CDR3 bases are TGTGCCAGCAGCCCAACACGGGACTCCTGGGGGCAGTTCTTC. This translates into CASSPTRDSWGQFF.

This clone was picked up one time. The rearrangement joins TRBV19 to TRBJ2-1, with a weak D call TRBD1 (6 bases). This CDR3 spans 15 amino acids. Trimming left V 4 bases short and J 1 base short, with 11 bases between. The germline V gene encodes CDR1 LNHDA and CDR2 SQIVND (reference sequence). CDR3 region: CASSTMTGSYNEQFF. The CDR3 DNA is TGTGCCAGTAGTACAATGACAGGATCCTACAATGAGCAGTTCTTC.

The rearrangement uses TRBV28 and TRBJ1-3, with TRBD1 identical over 7 bases. V lost 3 bases, J lost 2 bases, and 1 base stayed unmatched. Germline assignment: CDR1 MDHEN and CDR2 SYDVKM. The CDR3 totals 14 residues. DNA for the CDR3: TGTGCCAGCAGTTTGCAGGGGGCTGGAAACACCATATATTTT. Its translation: CASSLQGAGNTIYF.

This chain links TRBV7-3 with TRBJ2-1; D is possibly TRBD2 (7 bases). The V gene lost 1 base and the J gene lost 2 bases, with 15 bases spanning the gap. The germline V gene encodes CDR1 SGHTA and CDR2 FQGTGA. The CDR3 has 17 residues. CDR3 region: CASSLIGGGATYNEQFF. The CDR3 nucleotides are TGTGCCAGCAGCTTAATAGGGGGAGGGGCGACCTACAATGAGCAGTTCTTC.

The chain has TRBV5-1 and TRBJ2-3; TRBD2 matches at 7 bases. The CDR3 is 17 residues long. In germline, CDR1 is SGHRS, CDR2 YFSETQ. V was pared by 2 bases and J by 0 bases, with 9 bases of the junction left unmatched. CDR3 nucleotide sequence: TGCGCCAGCAGCTTACGTCTAGCGGCCTCTAGCACAGATACGCAGTATTTT. This codes for CASSLRLAASSTDTQYF. Drawing the rest from reference TRBV5-1 and TRBJ2-3, the complete variable domain is KAGVTQTPRYLIKTRGQQVTLSCSPISGHRSVSWYQQTPGQGLQFLFEYFSETQRNKGNFPGRFSGRQFSNSRSEMNVSTLELGDSALYLCASSLRLAASSTDTQYFGPGTRLTVL.

The V and J genes are TRBV11-1 and TRBJ2-7; a weak D match, TRBD2 (5 bases). Germline-derived CDR1 and CDR2 are SGHAT and FQDESV (reference sequence). V was clipped by 4 bases and J by 0 bases, with 13 bases between them. This CDR3 has 15 amino acids. The CDR3: CASSSQREFSYEQYF. The CDR3 DNA reads TGTGCCAGCAGCTCCCAAAGGGAGTTCTCCTACGAGCAGTACTTC.

V gene TRBV9 combines with J gene TRBJ1-4; D unresolved. Germline V lookup: CDR1 SGDLS, CDR2 YYNGEE. V was shortened by 5 bases and J by 6 bases, with 5 bases between the two germline ends. This CDR3 region has 11 residues. The CDR3 protein is CASSRDEKLFF. CDR3 nucleotides: TGTGCCAGCAGTCGGGATGAAAAACTGTTTTTT.

Only one count was recorded for this clone. The J gene is TRBJ1-2, the V gene TRBV7-6, with D unclear. This CDR3 is built from 13 residues. Germline loops: CDR1 SGHVS, CDR2 FNYEAQ. V shed 5 bases and J shed 2 bases, with 9 bases lying between them. CDR3 nucleotide sequence: TGTGCCAGCAGCAGTCGGGAAAACTATGGCTACACCTTC. The encoded protein is CASSSRENYGYTF.

The chain links TRBV4-1 to TRBJ2-3; D is perhaps TRBD1 (5 bases). This CDR3 comprises 12 residues. V was cut by 4 bases and J by 5 bases, with 7 bases left in between. Germline V gene sequence: CDR1 MGHRA, CDR2 YSYEKL. In nucleotides, the CDR3 is TGCGCCAGCAGCCCTAGGGGAGATACGCAGTATTTT. Amino acid sequence: CASSPRGDTQYF.

The rearrangement uses TRBV15 and TRBJ2-1; weak D call: TRBD2 (5 bases). Germline CDR1 reads LNHNV; CDR2 reads YYDKDF (reference sequence). The CDR3 runs 16 residues. The V end lost 0 bases, the J end lost 2 bases, and 11 bases lay between the germline ends. The CDR3 is CATSRDRSGAYNEQFF. The CDR3 region has the DNA TGTGCCACCAGCAGAGATCGAAGCGGAGCCTACAATGAGCAGTTCTTC.

The CDR3, as DNA: TGTGCCAGTAGAAGCGGGATGGACAATTACGAGCAGTACTTC. Residues: CASRSGMDNYEQYF. The chain links TRBV19 to TRBJ2-7, with 7 bases aligning to TRBD2. After removal of 6 bases from V and 4 bases from J, the junction contained 9 bases not matched to a gene. Germline-derived CDR1 and CDR2 are LNHDA and SQIVND (reference sequence). The CDR3 runs 14 residues.

The chain combines TRBV13 with TRBJ2-3; no clear D gene. Trimming took 0 bases from V and 2 from J, leaving 12 bases between them. This CDR3 has 16 residues. Germline V gene lookup returns CDR1 PRHDT and CDR2 FYEKMQ (reference sequence). This CDR3 reads CASSLGLTSPTDTQYF. CDR3 in DNA: TGTGCCAGCAGCTTAGGGCTTACGAGCCCCACAGATACGCAGTATTTT.

The chain carries TRBV7-9 and TRBJ2-7, with 10 bases matching TRBD2. CDR3 size: 15 residues. The germline CDR1 and CDR2 sequences are SEHNR and FQNEAQ (reference sequence). The trim removed 5 bases at V and 3 bases at J, leaving 7 bases unmatched. The CDR3 DNA reads TGTGCCAGCAGCCCTAGCGGGAGTGGAGTCTACGAGCAGTACTTC. Protein: CASSPSGSGVYEQYF.

In this sample, this clone turned up once. The chain uses TRBV5-1 and TRBJ2-1; TRBD2 is a possible D gene (5 bases). The CDR3 runs 15 residues. Trimming shortened V by 0 bases and J by 10 bases, and 17 bases separated the two germline ends. Germline loops: CDR1 SGHRS, CDR2 YFSETQ. CDR3 sequence (DNA): TGCGCCAGCAGCTTGGAAGGCGGGCCCACCTCAGAGCAGTTCTTC. Encoded protein: CASSLEGGPTSEQFF.

The chain has TRBV28 and TRBJ2-1, with 12 bases identical to TRBD2. The CDR3 runs 15 residues. Germline-derived CDR1 and CDR2 are MDHEN and SYDVKM. V was pared by 2 bases and J by 8 bases, with 4 bases of the junction left unmatched. CDR3: CASSLGLAGIDEQFF. The CDR3, as DNA: TGTGCCAGCAGTTTAGGACTAGCGGGAATCGATGAGCAGTTCTTC. The full variable domain, completed using reference TRBV28 and TRBJ2-1, is DVKVTQSSRYLVKRTGEKVFLECVQDMDHENMFWYRQDPGLGLRLIYFSYDVKMKEKGDIPEGYSVSREKKERFSLILESASTNQTSMYLCASSLGLAGIDEQFFGPGTRLTVL.

This chain uses TRBV9 with TRBJ2-1; 8 bases are shared with TRBD2. Germline-derived CDR1 and CDR2 are SGDLS and YYNGEE. The CDR3 length is 16 residues. V gave up 4 bases and J gave up 9 bases; unmatched junction bases: 15. The CDR3 here is CASSIHHGGGSGEQFF. Written as DNA, the CDR3 is TGTGCCAGCAGCATCCACCACGGGGGGGGAAGCGGTGAGCAGTTCTTC.